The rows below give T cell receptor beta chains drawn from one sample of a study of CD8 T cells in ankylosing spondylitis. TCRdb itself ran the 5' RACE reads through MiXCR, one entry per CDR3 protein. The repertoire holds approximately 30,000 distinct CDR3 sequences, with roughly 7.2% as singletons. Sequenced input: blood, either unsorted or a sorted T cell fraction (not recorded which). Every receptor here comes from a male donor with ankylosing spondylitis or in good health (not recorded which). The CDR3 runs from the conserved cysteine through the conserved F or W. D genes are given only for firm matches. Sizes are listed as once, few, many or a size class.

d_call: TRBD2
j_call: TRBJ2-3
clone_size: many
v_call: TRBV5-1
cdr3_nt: TGCGCCAGCAGCCCTATCCCGGCGGGAGACACAGATACGCAGTATTTT
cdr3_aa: CASSPIPAGDTDTQYF

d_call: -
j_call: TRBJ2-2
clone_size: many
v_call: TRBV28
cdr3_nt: TGTGCCAGCAGCTTGAGGACCGGGGAGCTGTTTTTT
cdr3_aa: CASSLRTGELFF

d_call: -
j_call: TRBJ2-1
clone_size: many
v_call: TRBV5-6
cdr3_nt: TGTGCCAGCGGATCCCCACTCGAAACCGTGAATGAGCAGTTCTTC
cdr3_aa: CASGSPLETVNEQFF

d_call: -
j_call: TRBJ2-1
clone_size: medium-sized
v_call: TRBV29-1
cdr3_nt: TGCAGCGCCTGTGGAGCCTCCTACAATGAGCAGTTCTTC
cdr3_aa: CSACGASYNEQFF

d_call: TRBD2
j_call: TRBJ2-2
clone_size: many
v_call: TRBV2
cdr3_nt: TGTGCCAGCAGTGACGGACTAGAACCCGGGGAGCTGTTTTTT
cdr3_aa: CASSDGLEPGELFF

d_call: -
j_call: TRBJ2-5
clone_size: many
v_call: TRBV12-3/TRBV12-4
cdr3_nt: TGTGCCAGCAGCCCTTCTGAGACCCAGTACTTC
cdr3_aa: CASSPSETQYF

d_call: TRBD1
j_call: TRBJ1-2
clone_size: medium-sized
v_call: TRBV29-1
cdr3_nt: TGCAGCGTTCGGACAGGGTCAAACTATGGCTACACCTTC
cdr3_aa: CSVRTGSNYGYTF

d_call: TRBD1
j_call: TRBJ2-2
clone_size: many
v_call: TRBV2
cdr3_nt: TGTGCCAGCAGTAGGGGCAGGGGGTACACCGGGGAGCTGTTTTTT
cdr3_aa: CASSRGRGYTGELFF

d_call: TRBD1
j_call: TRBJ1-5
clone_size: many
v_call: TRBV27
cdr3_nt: TGTGCCAGCAGTCCCGACAGGGGGAATCAGCCCCAGCATTTT
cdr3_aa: CASSPDRGNQPQHF

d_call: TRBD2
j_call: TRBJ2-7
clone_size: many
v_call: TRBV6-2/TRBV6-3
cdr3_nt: TGTGCCAGCACCATAGATAGCGGGAGGCTCTACGAGCAGTACTTC
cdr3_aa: CASTIDSGRLYEQYF

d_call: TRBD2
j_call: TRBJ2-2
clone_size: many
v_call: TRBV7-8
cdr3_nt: TGTGCCAGCAGCGCCTCCGGGACTAGCGTTTCCGGGGAGCTGTTTTTT
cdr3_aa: CASSASGTSVSGELFF

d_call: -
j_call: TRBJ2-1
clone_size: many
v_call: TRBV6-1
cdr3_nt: TGTGCCAGCAGTGCCGGAAACTTGGGCCGGGGCAATGAGCAGTTCTTC
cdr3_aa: CASSAGNLGRGNEQFF